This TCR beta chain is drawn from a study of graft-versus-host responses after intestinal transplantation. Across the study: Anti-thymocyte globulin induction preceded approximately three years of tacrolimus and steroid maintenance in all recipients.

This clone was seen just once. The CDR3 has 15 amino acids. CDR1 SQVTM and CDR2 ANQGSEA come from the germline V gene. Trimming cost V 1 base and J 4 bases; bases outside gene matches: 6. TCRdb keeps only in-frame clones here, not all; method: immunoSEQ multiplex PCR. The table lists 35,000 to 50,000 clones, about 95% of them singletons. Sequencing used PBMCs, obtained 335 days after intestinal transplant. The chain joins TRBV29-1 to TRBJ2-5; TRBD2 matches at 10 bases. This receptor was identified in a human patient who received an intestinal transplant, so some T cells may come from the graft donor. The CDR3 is CSVEVPAGGGETQYF. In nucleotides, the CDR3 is TGCAGCGTTGAAGTCCCAGCGGGAGGGGGAGAGACCCAGTACTTC.